Following are 13 T cell receptor beta chains from one sample sequenced in a study of CD8 T cells in ankylosing spondylitis. TCRdb called the 5' RACE reads again in MiXCR, with one record for every CDR3 protein. The data contain almost 250,000 distinct CDR3 sequences, 30% to 40% of them singletons. The sequencing sample was made of blood, either unsorted or a sorted T cell fraction (not recorded which). These receptors originate from a male donor with ankylosing spondylitis or in good health (not recorded which).

This clonotype has a handful of counts. The chain uses TRBV7-9 and TRBJ1-2; the D is unclear. Germline CDR1 and CDR2: SEHNR and FQNEAQ (reference sequence). V was trimmed by 0 bases and J by 3 bases, leaving 11 bases between them. This CDR3 has 15 residues. The CDR3 is CASSLAREPHYGYTF. The CDR3 DNA is TGTGCCAGCAGCTTAGCACGGGAACCGCACTATGGCTACACCTTC.

This clonotype has more than one count but fewer than ten. V and J are TRBV20-1 and TRBJ1-6; TRBD1 might be the D (6 bases). V was shortened by 6 bases and J by 4 bases, with 19 bases between the two germline ends. Germline CDR1 and CDR2: DFQATT and SNEGSKA (reference sequence). The CDR3 has 16 residues. The CDR3 is CSAGVQGNNYNSPLHF. CDR3 bases: TGCAGTGCGGGAGTACAGGGCAACAATTATAATTCACCCCTCCACTTT.

About this clonotype: A read error may explain this, as a much larger clone is one base away. V usage is TRBV12-3 or TRBV12-4 and J usage is TRBJ2-5; D is uncertain. This CDR3 has 11 residues. CDR3 nucleotides: TGTGCCAGCAGTTTCAAAGAGACCCACTACTTC. It codes for CASSFKETHYF.

The gene calls are TRBV29-1 and TRBJ1-2; no definite D call. Germline V CDR1 and CDR2: SQVTM, ANQGSEA. V lost 3 bases and J 8 bases, leaving 10 bases between the germline ends. The CDR3 runs 11 residues. The CDR3 DNA sequence: TGCAGCGTTGAGACCCCCCCAGGCTACACCTTC. It is translated as CSVETPPGYTF.

The J gene is TRBJ1-5, the V gene TRBV6-1; D unresolved. The germline gives CDR1 MNHNS, CDR2 SASEGT. V was cut by 4 bases and J by 2 bases, with 9 bases left in between. The CDR3 has 14 amino acids. Written as DNA, the CDR3 is TGTGCCAGCAGTGCGAGAAAGGGCAATCAGCCCCAGCATTTT. Translating gives CASSARKGNQPQHF.

This rearrangement joins TRBV7-8 to TRBJ2-7, with unresolved D. This CDR3 comprises 12 residues. The germline CDR1 and CDR2 sequences are SGHVS and FQNEAQ. Trimming cost V 4 bases and J 7 bases, with 11 bases left between them. The CDR3 DNA sequence: TGTGCCAGCAGCTCCGCCGAGAGGGAGCAGTACTTC. Its protein product is CASSSAEREQYF.

The CDR3 DNA is TGCAGTGCTGGGTGGGGCAGGAACACTGAAGCTTTCTTT. This codes for CSAGWGRNTEAFF. The rearrangement uses TRBV20-1 and TRBJ1-1, with TRBD1 as a possible D gene (5 bases). The germline gives CDR1 DFQATT, CDR2 SNEGSKA (reference sequence). V was pared by 5 bases and J by 1 base, with 11 bases between. CDR3 length equals 13 residues.

This chain joins TRBV5-8 and TRBJ2-7, with TRBD2 matching over 15 bases. V lost 4 bases to trimming and J lost 3 bases; unmatched junction nucleotides: 8. The germline V gene encodes CDR1 SGHTS and CDR2 YDEGEE. This CDR3 contains 17 residues. The CDR3: CASSLGTSGGLSYEQYF. The CDR3 coding sequence is TGTGCCAGCAGCCTCGGGACTAGCGGGGGGCTGAGCTACGAGCAGTACTTC.

This clonotype was observed a handful of times. This rearrangement joins TRBV7-8 to TRBJ1-2; D ambiguous. Germline-derived CDR1 and CDR2 are SGHVS and FQNEAQ. The CDR3 contains 15 residues. The germline V and J ends were trimmed by 5 bases and 5 bases, with 18 bases remaining between them. CDR3: CASSPTLDATYGYTF. For the CDR3, the DNA is TGTGCCAGCAGCCCCACACTAGACGCAACGTATGGCTACACCTTC.

The chain's CDR3 is CASSRGQRGHEQYF. In DNA, the CDR3 is TGTGCCAGCAGTAGGGGACAGCGTGGACACGAGCAGTACTTC. The chain employs TRBV6-1 and TRBJ2-7, with TRBD1 matching 7 bases. The junction had 9 bases not matched to a gene; V was cut back by 5 bases and J by 5 bases. The germline V gene has CDR1 MNHNS and CDR2 SASEGT. CDR3 size: 14 residues.

This chain joins TRBV24-1 and TRBJ2-1, with D maybe TRBD1 (7 bases). V dropped 7 bases and J dropped 3 bases, with 9 bases sitting between them. The CDR3 contains 13 residues. CDR1 is KGHDR, CDR2 SFDVKD, per germline. For the CDR3, the DNA is TGTGCCACCAGCCAGGGGGGCTACAATGAGCAGTTCTTC. This gives the protein CATSQGGYNEQFF.

This clonotype was seen a few times. This chain joins TRBV6-5 and TRBJ1-2, with a possible D match to TRBD1 (6 bases). Germline values: CDR1 MNHEY, CDR2 SVGAGI. The V end lost 2 bases, the J end lost 2 bases, and 15 bases lay between the germline ends. The CDR3 extends over 16 amino acids. As DNA, the CDR3 is TGTGCCAGCAGTTACGAATCTCAGGGGCTCAACTATGGCTACACCTTC. This codes for CASSYESQGLNYGYTF.

The chain combines TRBV6-1 with TRBJ1-3, with a weak D call TRBD1 (6 bases). Germline assignment: CDR1 MNHNS and CDR2 SASEGT. V was pared by 6 bases and J by 4 bases, with 13 bases between. This CDR3 has 14 residues. CDR3 in amino acids: CASRQQGRGNTIYF. In nucleotides, the CDR3 is TGTGCCAGCAGGCAACAGGGTCGGGGAAACACCATATATTTT.